One T cell receptor (beta chain) is described in this entry. Its target is not known. The data stem from a study of PD-1 blockade in classical Hodgkin lymphoma. Study-level information: Nivolumab was administered to patients intravenously at 3 mg/kg every 2 weeks. General study findings and limits: Sources of repertoire differences remain undefined, possibly disease activity or prior therapy.

The CDR3 covers 16 residues. The germline CDR1 and CDR2 sequences are MGHDK and SYGVNS. V gave up 4 bases and J gave up 2 bases; unmatched junction bases: 10. Each patient's relapse followed autologous stem cell transplantation, and brentuximab vedotin exposure varied. After thawing, PBMCs were subjected to magnetic negative selection to isolate CD8+ T cells. Using immunoSEQ multiplex PCR, the repertoire was profiled, and TCRdb retains in-frame clones only, with some absent. The sample records about 30,000 clones, around 88% being singletons. This sequence originates from a human donor with classical Hodgkin lymphoma. The chain carries TRBV25-1 and TRBJ1-2, with TRBD1 matching over 7 bases. The source material was CD8+ T cells from blood, sampled at baseline. CDR3 region: CASSGVGGLGNYGYTF. The CDR3 nucleotides read TGTGCCAGCAGTGGGGTAGGGGGCCTTGGGAACTATGGCTACACCTTC.